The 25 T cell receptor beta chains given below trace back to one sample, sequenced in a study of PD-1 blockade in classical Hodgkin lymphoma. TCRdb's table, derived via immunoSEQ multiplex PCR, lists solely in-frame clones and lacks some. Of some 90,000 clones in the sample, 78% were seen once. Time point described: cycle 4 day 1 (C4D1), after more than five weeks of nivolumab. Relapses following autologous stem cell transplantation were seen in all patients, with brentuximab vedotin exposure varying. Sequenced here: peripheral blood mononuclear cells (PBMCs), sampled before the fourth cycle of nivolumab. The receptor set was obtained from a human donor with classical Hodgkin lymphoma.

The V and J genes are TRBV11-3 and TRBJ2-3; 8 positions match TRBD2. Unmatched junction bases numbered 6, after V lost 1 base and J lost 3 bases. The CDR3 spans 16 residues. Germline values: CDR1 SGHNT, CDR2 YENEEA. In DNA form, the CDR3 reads TGTGCCAGCAGCTTAGGGAGTAGCGGGATAACAGATACGCAGTATTTT. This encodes CASSLGSSGITDTQYF.

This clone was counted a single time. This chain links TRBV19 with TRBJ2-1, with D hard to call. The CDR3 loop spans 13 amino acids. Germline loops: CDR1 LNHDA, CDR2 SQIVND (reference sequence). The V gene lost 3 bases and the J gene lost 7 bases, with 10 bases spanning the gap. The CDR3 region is CASSIRLGNEQFF. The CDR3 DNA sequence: TGTGCCAGTAGTATTCGTCTTGGGAATGAGCAGTTCTTC.

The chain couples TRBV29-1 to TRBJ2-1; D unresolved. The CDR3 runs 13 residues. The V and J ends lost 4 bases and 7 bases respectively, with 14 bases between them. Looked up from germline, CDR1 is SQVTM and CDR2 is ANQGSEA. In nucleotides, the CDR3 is TGCAGCGTTGTTCTCCCTGCCTGGAATGAGCAGTTCTTC. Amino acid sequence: CSVVLPAWNEQFF.

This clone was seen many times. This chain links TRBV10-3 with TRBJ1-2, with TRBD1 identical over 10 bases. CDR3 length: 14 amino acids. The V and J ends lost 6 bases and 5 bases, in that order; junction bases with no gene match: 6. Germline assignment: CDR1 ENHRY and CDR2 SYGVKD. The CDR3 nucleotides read TGTGCCATCAGCGCGACAGGGGGCGTATATGGCTACACCTTC. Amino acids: CAISATGGVYGYTF.

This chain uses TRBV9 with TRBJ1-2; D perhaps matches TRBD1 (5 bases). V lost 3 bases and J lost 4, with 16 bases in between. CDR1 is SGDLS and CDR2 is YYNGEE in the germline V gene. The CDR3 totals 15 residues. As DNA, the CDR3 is TGTGCCAGCAGCGCTTTTAGGGGAGGAGGCTATGGCTACACCTTC. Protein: CASSAFRGGGYGYTF. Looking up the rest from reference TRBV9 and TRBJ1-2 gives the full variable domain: DSGVTQTPKHLITATGQRVTLRCSPRSGDLSVYWYQQSLDQGLQFLIQYYNGEERAKGNILERFSAQQFPDLHSELNLSSLELGDSALYFCASSAFRGGGYGYTFGSGTRLTVV.

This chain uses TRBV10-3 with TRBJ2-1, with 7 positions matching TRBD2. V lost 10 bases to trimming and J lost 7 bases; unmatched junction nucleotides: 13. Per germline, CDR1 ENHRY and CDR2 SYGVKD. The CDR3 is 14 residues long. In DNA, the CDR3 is TGTGCCAGCAGCGATACGACTAGCAGGAATGAGCAGTTCTTC. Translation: CASSDTTSRNEQFF.

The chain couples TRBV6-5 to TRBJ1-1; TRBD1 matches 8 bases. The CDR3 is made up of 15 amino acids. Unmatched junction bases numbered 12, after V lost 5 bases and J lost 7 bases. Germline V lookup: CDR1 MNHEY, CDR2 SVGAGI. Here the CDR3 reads CASSKDRAIAGEAFF. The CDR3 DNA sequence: TGTGCCAGCAGTAAGGACAGGGCCATCGCTGGTGAAGCTTTCTTT.

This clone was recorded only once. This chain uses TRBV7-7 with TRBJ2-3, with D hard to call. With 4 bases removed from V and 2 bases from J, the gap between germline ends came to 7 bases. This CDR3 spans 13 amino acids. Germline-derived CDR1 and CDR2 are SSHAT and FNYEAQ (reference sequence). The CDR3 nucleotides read TGTGCCAGCAGCTCTCGAGTCACAGATACGCAGTATTTT. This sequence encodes CASSSRVTDTQYF.

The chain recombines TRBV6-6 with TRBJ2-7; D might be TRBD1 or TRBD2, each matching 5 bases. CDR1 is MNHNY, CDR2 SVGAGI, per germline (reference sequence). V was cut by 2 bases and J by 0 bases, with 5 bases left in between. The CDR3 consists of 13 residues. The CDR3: CASSYGTSYEQYF. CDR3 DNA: TGTGCCAGCAGTTACGGGACCTCCTACGAGCAGTACTTC.

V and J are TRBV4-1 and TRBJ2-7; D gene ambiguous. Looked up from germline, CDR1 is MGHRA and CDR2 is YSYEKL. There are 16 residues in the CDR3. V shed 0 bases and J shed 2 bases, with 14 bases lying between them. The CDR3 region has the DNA TGCGCCAGCAGCCAAGATACCGGAACGGTTCCCTACGAGCAGTACTTC. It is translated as CASSQDTGTVPYEQYF.

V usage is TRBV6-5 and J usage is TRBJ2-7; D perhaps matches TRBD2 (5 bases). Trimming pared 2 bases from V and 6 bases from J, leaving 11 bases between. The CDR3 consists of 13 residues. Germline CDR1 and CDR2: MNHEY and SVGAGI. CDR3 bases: TGTGCCAGCAGTTACGAGGGATCTGGCGAGCAGTACTTC. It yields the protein CASSYEGSGEQYF.

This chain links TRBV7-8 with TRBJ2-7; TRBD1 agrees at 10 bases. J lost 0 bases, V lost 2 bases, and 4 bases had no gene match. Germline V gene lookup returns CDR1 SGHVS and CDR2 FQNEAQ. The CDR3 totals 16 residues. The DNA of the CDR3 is TGTGCCAGCAGCTTACCGGGGACAGGGGCCTCCTACGAGCAGTACTTC. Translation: CASSLPGTGASYEQYF.

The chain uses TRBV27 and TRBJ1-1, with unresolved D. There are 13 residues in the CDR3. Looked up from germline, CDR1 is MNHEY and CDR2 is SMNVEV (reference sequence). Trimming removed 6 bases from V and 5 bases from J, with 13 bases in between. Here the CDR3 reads CASRPSGRTEAFF. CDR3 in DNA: TGTGCCAGCAGACCAAGCGGTAGAACTGAAGCTTTCTTT.

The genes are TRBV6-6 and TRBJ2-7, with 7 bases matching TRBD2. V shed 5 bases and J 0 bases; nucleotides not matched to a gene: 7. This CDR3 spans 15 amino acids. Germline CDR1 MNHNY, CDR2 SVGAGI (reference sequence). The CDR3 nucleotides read TGTGCCAGCAGTCAGCTCGCGGGGGACTCCTACGAGCAGTACTTC. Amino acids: CASSQLAGDSYEQYF.

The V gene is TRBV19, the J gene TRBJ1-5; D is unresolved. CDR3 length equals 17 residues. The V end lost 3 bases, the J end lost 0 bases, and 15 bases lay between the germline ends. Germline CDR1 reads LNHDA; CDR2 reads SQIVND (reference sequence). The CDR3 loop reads CASSINGGGYSNQPQHF. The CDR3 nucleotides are TGTGCCAGTAGTATTAATGGCGGTGGCTATAGCAATCAGCCCCAGCATTTT.

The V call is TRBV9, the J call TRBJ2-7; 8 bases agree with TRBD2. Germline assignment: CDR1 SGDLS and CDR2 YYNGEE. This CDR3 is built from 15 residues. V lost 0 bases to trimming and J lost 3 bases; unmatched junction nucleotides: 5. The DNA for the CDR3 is TGTGCCAGCAGCGTAGGCGGGGGGCCTCTCTACGAGCAGTACTTC. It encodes CASSVGGGPLYEQYF.

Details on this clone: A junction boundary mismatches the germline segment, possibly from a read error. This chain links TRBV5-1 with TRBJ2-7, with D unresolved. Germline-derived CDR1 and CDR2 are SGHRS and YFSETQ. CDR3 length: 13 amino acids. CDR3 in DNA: TGCGCCAGCAGGTTGGGTGGAACCTACGAGCAGTACTTC. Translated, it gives CASRLGGTYEQYF.

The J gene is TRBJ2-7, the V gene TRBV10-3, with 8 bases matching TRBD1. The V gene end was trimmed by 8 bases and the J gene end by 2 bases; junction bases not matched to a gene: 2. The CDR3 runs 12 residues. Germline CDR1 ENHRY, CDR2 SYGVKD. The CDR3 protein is CAIGGQAYEQYF. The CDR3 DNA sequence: TGTGCCATCGGGGGACAGGCCTACGAGCAGTACTTC.

The CDR3: CASTGRSSRTYGYTF. The DNA for the CDR3 is TGTGCCAGCACCGGACGGAGTTCGCGGACTTATGGCTACACCTTC. This sequence joins TRBV6-6 and TRBJ1-2; D uncertain. Germline V gene data show CDR1 as MNHNY and CDR2 as SVGAGI (reference sequence). The CDR3 sequence is 15 residues long. The V and J ends lost 7 bases and 5 bases respectively, with 20 bases between them.

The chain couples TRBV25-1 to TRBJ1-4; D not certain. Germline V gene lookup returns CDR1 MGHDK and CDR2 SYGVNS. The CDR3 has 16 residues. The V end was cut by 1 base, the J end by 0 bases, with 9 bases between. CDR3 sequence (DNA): TGTGCCAGCAGTGAATTCCCCACGGCAACTAATGAAAAACTGTTTTTT. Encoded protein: CASSEFPTATNEKLFF. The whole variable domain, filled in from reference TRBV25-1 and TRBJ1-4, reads EADIYQTPRYLVIGTGKKITLECSQTMGHDKMYWYQQDPGMELHLIHYSYGVNSTEKGDLSSESTVSRIRTEHFPLTLESARPSHTSQYLCASSEFPTATNEKLFFGSGTQLSVL.

Here the CDR3 DNA reads TGTGCCAGCACCCCAACCCCGGGTCCCGGGGAAGCTTTCTTT. Protein sequence: CASTPTPGPGEAFF. The rearrangement joins TRBV6-1 to TRBJ1-1; D is unclear. Trimming stripped 7 bases from V and 8 bases from J, with 20 bases between. The germline V gene encodes CDR1 MNHNS and CDR2 SASEGT. The CDR3 is 14 residues long.

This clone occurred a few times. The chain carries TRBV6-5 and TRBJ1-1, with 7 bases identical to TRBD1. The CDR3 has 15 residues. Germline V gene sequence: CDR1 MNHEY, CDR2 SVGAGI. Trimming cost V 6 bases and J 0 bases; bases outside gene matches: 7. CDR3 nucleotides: TGTGCCAGCAGCCCAAGACAGGGTCTGAACACTGAAGCTTTCTTT. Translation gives CASSPRQGLNTEAFF.

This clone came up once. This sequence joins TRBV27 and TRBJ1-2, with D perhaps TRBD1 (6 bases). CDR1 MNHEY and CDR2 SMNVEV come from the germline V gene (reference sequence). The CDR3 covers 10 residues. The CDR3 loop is CVGGAGGYTF. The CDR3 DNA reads TGTGTGGGGGGGGCGGGGGGCTACACCTTC.

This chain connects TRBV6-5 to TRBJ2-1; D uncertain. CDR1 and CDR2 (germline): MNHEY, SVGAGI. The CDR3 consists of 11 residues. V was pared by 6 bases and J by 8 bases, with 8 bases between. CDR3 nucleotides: TGTGCCAGCAGGTCTAGATATGAGCAGTTCTTC. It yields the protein CASRSRYEQFF.

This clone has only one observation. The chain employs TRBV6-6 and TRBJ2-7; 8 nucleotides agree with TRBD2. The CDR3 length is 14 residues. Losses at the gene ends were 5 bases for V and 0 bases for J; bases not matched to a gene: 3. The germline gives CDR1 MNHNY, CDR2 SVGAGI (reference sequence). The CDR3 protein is CASSSGRASYEQYF. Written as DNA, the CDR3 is TGTGCCAGCAGTAGCGGGAGAGCCTCCTACGAGCAGTACTTC.